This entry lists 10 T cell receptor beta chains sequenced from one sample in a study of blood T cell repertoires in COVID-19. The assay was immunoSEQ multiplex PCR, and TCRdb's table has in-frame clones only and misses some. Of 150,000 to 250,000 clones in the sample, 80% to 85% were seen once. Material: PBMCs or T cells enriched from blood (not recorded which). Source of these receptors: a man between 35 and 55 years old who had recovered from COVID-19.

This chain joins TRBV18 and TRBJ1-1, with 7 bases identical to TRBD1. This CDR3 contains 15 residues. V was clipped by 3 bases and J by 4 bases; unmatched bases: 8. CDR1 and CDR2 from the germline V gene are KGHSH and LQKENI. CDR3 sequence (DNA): TGTGCCAGCTCACCGGGAACAGGGGCGTCCACTGAAGCTTTCTTT. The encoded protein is CASSPGTGASTEAFF.

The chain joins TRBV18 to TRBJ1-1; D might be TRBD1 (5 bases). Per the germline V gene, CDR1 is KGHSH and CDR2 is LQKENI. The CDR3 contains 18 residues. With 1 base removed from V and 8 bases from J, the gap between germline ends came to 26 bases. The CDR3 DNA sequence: TGTGCCAGCTCACCACTTAACCGGGACTTCCTCCCCGGGGCCGAAGCTTTCTTT. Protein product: CASSPLNRDFLPGAEAFF.

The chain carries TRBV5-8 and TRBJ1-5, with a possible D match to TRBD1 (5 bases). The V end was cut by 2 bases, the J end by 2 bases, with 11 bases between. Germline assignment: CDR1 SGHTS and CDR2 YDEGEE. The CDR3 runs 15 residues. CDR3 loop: CASSFWQGRNQPQHF. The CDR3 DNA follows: TGTGCCAGCAGCTTCTGGCAGGGTCGCAATCAGCCCCAGCATTTT. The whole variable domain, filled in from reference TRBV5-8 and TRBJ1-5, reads EAGVTQSPTHLIKTRGQQATLRCSPISGHTSVYWYQQALGLGLQFLLWYDEGEERNRGNFPPRFSGRQFPNYSSELNVNALELEDSALYLCASSFWQGRNQPQHFGDGTRLSIL.

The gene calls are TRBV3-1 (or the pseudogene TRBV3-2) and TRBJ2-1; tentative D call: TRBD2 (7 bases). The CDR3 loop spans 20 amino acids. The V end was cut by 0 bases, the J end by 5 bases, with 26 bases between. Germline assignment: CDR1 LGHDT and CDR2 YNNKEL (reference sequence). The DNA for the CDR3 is TGTGCCAGCAGCCAAGACTGGGGGTCTTGGGGGGGCGCGGTGGACAATGAGCAGTTCTTC. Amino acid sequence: CASSQDWGSWGGAVDNEQFF.

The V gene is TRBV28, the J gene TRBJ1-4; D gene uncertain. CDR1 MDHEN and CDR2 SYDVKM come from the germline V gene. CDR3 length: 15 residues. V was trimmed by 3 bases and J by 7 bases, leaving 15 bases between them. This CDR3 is CASSFTAELPEKLFF. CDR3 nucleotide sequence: TGTGCCAGCAGTTTTACAGCGGAGTTGCCTGAAAAACTGTTTTTT.

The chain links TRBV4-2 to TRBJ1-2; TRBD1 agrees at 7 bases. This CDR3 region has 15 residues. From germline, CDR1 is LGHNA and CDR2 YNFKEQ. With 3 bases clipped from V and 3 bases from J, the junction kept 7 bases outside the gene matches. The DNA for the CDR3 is TGTGCCAGCAGCCAGACCCCCGACAGGGACTATGGCTACACCTTC. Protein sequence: CASSQTPDRDYGYTF.

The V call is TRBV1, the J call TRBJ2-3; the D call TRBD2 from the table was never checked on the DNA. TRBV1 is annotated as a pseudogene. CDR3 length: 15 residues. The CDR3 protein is CTSRGTSGGLDTQYF. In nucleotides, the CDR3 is TGCACCAGCCGCGGGACTAGCGGGGGGTTAGATACGCAGTATTTT.

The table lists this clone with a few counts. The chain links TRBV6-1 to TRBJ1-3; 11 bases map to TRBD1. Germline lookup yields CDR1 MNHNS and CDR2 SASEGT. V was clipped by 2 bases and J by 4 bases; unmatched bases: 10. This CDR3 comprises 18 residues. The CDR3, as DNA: TGTGCCAGCAGTGAAAGACTCTCAGGACAGGGGGCGGGAAACACCATATATTTT. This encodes CASSERLSGQGAGNTIYF.

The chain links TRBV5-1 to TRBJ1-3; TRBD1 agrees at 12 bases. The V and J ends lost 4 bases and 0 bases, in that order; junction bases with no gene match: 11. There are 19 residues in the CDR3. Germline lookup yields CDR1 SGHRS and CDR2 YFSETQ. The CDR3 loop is CASSLLGTGGISSGNTIYF. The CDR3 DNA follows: TGCGCCAGCAGCCTCCTAGGGACAGGGGGCATAAGCTCTGGAAACACCATATATTTT.

CDR3 sequence reads: CASSFGGGSTDTQYF. CDR3 DNA sequence: TGTGCCAGCAGCTTTGGCGGGGGGAGCACAGATACGCAGTATTTT. The chain carries TRBV5-4 and TRBJ2-3, with 8 bases aligning to TRBD2. The CDR3 has 15 residues. CDR1 is SGHNT and CDR2 is YYREEE in the germline V gene (reference sequence). The J segment lost 0 bases and the V segment lost 2 bases, leaving 2 bases of the junction unmatched.